This TCR beta chain was documented in a study of cytomegalovirus exposure and HLA in healthy donors. Per the germline V gene, CDR1 is KGHSH and CDR2 is LQKENI. Trimming pared 2 bases from V and 0 bases from J, leaving 9 bases between. This CDR3 is 15 amino acids long. Use of 60 Vbeta and 13 Jbeta primers characterized the PCR. Using immunoSEQ multiplex PCR, the repertoire was profiled, and TCRdb retains in-frame clones only, with some absent. The table lists roughly 69,000 clones, approximately 76% of them singletons, with approximately 5.5% in the top ten. Sequencing used PBMCs. The sequence was collected from a man aged 45 to 65 in good health and CMV-seronegative. J is TRBJ2-3 and V is TRBV18; D is perhaps TRBD1 (6 bases). This CDR3 is CASSPIGGSTDTQYF. The CDR3 region has the DNA TGTGCCAGCTCACCAATAGGGGGTAGCACAGATACGCAGTATTTT. Together with reference TRBV18 and TRBJ2-3, the CDR3 gives the full variable domain: NAGVMQNPRHLVRRRGQEARLRCSPMKGHSHVYWYRQLPEEGLKFMVYLQKENIIDESGMPKERFSAEFPKEGPSILRIQQVVRGDSAAYFCASSPIGGSTDTQYFGPGTRLTVL.